This TCR beta chain was observed in a study of identical twins. In regard to this clonotype: The antigen remains unidentified.

Study-level points and caveats: Conclusions relied on cross-sectional statistical analysis, not following the same donors.

V was cut by 3 bases and J by 0 bases, with 8 bases left in between. The CDR3 covers 14 residues. Germline V gene lookup returns CDR1 SEHNR and CDR2 FQNEAQ (reference sequence). TCRdb processed the 5' RACE reads anew with MiXCR; each CDR3 protein has one entry. The repertoire consists of about 490,000 distinct CDR3 sequences, with roughly 15% occurring once and the leading ten covering roughly 0.43%. Another study also made use of these data, one on yellow fever vaccine responses in identical twins.

This receptor was obtained from a woman younger than 35 in good health. The V and J genes are TRBV7-9 and TRBJ1-1, with D hard to call. The specimen sequenced was CD4+ T cells sorted from blood. DNA of the CDR3: TGTGCCAGCAGCTTTCAGAGTGTGAACACTGAAGCTTTCTTT. Amino acids: CASSFQSVNTEAFF.